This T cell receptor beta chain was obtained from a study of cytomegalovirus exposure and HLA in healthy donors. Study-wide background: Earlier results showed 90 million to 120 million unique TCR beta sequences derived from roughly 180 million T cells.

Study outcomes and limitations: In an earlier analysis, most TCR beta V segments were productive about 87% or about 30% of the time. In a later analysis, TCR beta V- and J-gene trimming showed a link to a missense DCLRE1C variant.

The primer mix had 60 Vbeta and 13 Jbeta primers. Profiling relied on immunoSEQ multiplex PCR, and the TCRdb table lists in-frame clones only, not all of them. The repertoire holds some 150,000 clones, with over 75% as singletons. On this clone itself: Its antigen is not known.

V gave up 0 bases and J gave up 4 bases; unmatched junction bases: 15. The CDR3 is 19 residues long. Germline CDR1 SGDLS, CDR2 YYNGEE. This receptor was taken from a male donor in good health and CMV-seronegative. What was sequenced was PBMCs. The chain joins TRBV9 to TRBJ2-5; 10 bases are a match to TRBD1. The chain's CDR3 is CASSVVPGGGTGVGETQYF. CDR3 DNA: TGTGCCAGCAGCGTAGTGCCCGGGGGGGGGACAGGGGTCGGAGAGACCCAGTACTTC.